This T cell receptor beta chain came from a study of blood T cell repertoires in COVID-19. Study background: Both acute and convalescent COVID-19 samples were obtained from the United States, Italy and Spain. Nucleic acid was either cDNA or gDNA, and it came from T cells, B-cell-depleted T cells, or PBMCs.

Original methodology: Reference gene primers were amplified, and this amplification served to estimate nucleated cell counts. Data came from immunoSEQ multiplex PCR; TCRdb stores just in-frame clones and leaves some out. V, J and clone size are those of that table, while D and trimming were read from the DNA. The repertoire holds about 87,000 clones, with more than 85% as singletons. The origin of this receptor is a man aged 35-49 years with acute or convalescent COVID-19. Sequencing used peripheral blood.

The CDR3 is CASSLVVSVKGYGYTF. DNA for the CDR3: TGTGCCAGCAGCTTAGTGGTATCGGTCAAGGGGTATGGCTACACCTTC. The V call is TRBV7-2, the J call TRBJ1-2; perhaps TRBD1 as D (5 bases). Germline assignment: CDR1 SGHTA and CDR2 FQGNSA. The germline V and J ends were trimmed by 1 base and 5 bases, with 17 bases remaining between them. The CDR3 covers 16 residues.